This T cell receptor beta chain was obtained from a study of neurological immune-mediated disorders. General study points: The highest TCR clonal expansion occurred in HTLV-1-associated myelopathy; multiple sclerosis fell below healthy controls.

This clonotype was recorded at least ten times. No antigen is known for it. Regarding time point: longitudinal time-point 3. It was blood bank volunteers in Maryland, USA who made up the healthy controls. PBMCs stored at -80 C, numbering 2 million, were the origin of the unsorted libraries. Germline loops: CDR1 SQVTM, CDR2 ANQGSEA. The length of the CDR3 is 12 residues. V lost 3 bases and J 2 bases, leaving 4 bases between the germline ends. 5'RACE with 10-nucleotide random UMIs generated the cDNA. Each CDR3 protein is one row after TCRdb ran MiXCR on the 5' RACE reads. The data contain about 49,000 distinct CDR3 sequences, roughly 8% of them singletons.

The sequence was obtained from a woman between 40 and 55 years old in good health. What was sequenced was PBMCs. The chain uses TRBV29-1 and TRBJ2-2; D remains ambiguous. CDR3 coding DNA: TGCAGCGTTGACCCCAACACCGGGGAGCTGTTTTTT. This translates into CSVDPNTGELFF.